The 25 T cell receptor beta chains given below trace back to one sample, sequenced in a study of T cell responses to AZD1222 COVID-19 vaccine. The table came from immunoSEQ multiplex PCR; TCRdb's copy has only in-frame clones and leaves some out. The sample consists of approximately 70,000 clones, approximately 90% of them appearing once. The sample consisted of peripheral blood, taken on day 0 of AZD1222 vaccination. The source is an adult in good health.

The chain uses TRBV4-3 and TRBJ1-1; D is undetermined. Germline lookup yields CDR1 LGHNA and CDR2 YSLEER. The V end lost 1 base, the J end lost 0 bases, and 12 bases lay between the germline ends. The CDR3 has 16 residues. The CDR3 here is CASSQGRAVVNTEAFF. CDR3 DNA sequence: TGCGCCAGCAGCCAAGGGCGAGCGGTGGTGAACACTGAAGCTTTCTTT.

The CDR3 region is CASSSGMEGSGYTF. The CDR3 bases are TGTGCCAGCAGTTCCGGCATGGAGGGTAGTGGCTACACCTTC. V is TRBV6-5 and J is TRBJ1-2; D unresolved. Trimming cost V 4 bases and J 7 bases, with 16 bases left between them. Per the germline V gene, CDR1 is MNHEY and CDR2 is SVGAGI. The CDR3 has 14 residues.

V and J are TRBV6-1 and TRBJ1-2; D gene ambiguous. V was shortened by 0 bases and J by 2 bases, with 7 bases between the two germline ends. The CDR3 length is 14 residues. In germline, CDR1 is MNHNS, CDR2 SASEGT. The CDR3 nucleotides are TGTGCCAGCAGTGAAGCTGGGGTCAACTATGGCTACACCTTC. It specifies CASSEAGVNYGYTF.

CDR3 sequence reads: CASSTLDRESYEQYF. CDR3 nucleotides: TGTGCCAGCAGTACCTTGGACAGGGAGAGCTACGAGCAGTACTTC. V is TRBV27 and J is TRBJ2-7; 8 nucleotides agree with TRBD1. Germline V CDR1 and CDR2: MNHEY, SMNVEV (reference sequence). This CDR3 contains 15 residues. V lost 5 bases, J lost 3 bases, and 9 bases stayed unmatched.

The gene calls are TRBV27 and TRBJ1-2, with unresolved D. Germline CDR1 reads MNHEY; CDR2 reads SMNVEV (reference sequence). The CDR3 sequence is 12 residues long. Deletions cut 4 bases from V and 8 bases from J, with 11 bases between. In nucleotides, the CDR3 is TGTGCCAGCAGTTCAACGGTCGGCGGCTACACCTTC. It is translated as CASSSTVGGYTF.

The CDR3 region is CASRPATYGYTF. In nucleotides, the CDR3 is TGTGCCAGCAGGCCTGCTACCTATGGCTACACCTTC. The chain recombines TRBV28 with TRBJ1-2; D is uncertain. CDR3 length equals 12 residues. Trimming took off 6 bases at V and 4 bases at J, with 9 bases between the two ends. Per the germline V gene, CDR1 is MDHEN and CDR2 is SYDVKM.

This clone has a single count. The chain links TRBV6-2 or TRBV6-3 to TRBJ2-5, with D perhaps TRBD2 (5 bases). Germline assignment: CDR1 MNHEY and CDR2 SVGEGT. The CDR3 consists of 15 residues. With 0 bases removed from V and 2 bases from J, the gap between germline ends came to 10 bases. The DNA for the CDR3 is TGTGCCAGCAGTTACTCTTGGGGAGCACAAGAGACCCAGTACTTC. Its protein product is CASSYSWGAQETQYF.

This rearrangement joins TRBV7-2 to TRBJ1-1; no definite D call. V dropped 3 bases and J dropped 1 base, with 6 bases sitting between them. The CDR3 length is 13 residues. Germline V gene lookup returns CDR1 SGHTA and CDR2 FQGNSA. CDR3 sequence (DNA): TGTGCCAGCAGCTTTTCGGGGAACACTGAAGCTTTCTTT. Its translation is CASSFSGNTEAFF.

The J gene is TRBJ1-1, the V gene TRBV18; a weak D match, TRBD1 (6 bases). V lost 6 bases and J 6 bases, leaving 11 bases between the germline ends. Germline V gives CDR1 KGHSH, CDR2 LQKENI. This CDR3 comprises 12 residues. Here the CDR3 reads CASSNGQSEAFF. The CDR3 nucleotides are TGTGCCAGCTCCAACGGACAGTCTGAAGCTTTCTTT.

The chain couples TRBV7-8 to TRBJ1-2; D gene ambiguous. V was pared by 1 base and J by 8 bases, with 8 bases between. Germline V CDR1 and CDR2: SGHVS, FQNEAQ. This CDR3 contains 12 residues. The CDR3: CASSLGKDGYTF. The CDR3 nucleotides read TGTGCCAGCAGCTTAGGGAAGGACGGCTACACCTTC.

The chain recombines TRBV24-1 with TRBJ1-1; perhaps TRBD1 as D (5 bases). CDR1 and CDR2 (germline): KGHDR, SFDVKD. This CDR3 is 15 amino acids long. V dropped 2 bases and J dropped 2 bases, with 11 bases sitting between them. In DNA form, the CDR3 reads TGTGCCACCAGTGATTCCCGGACAAGCAACACTGAAGCTTTCTTT. Its translation is CATSDSRTSNTEAFF.

This rearrangement joins TRBV14 to TRBJ1-5; D is undetermined. Germline lookup yields CDR1 SGHDN and CDR2 FVKESK. Trimming removed 0 bases at V and 6 bases at J, with 6 bases between. The CDR3 sequence is 13 residues long. DNA for the CDR3: TGTGCCAGCAGCCAAGAAAGGTCTCAGCCCCAGCATTTT. Residues: CASSQERSQPQHF. The full variable domain, completed using reference TRBV14 and TRBJ1-5, is EAGVTQFPSHSVIEKGQTVTLRCDPISGHDNLYWYRRVMGKEIKFLLHFVKESKQDESGMPNNRFLAERTGGTYSTLKVQPAELEDSGVYFCASSQERSQPQHFGDGTRLSIL.

The chain has TRBV9 and TRBJ2-3; a possible D gene is TRBD1 (5 bases). The V gene's germline CDR1 is SGDLS and CDR2 YYNGEE. The length of the CDR3 is 16 residues. V lost 0 bases and J 0 bases, leaving 11 bases between the germline ends. CDR3 loop: CASSVGQGGSTDTQYF. As DNA, the CDR3 is TGTGCCAGCAGCGTAGGTCAGGGTGGGAGCACAGATACGCAGTATTTT.

The rearrangement links TRBV19 to TRBJ2-1; maybe TRBD2 (5 bases). The length of the CDR3 is 17 residues. Trimming shortened V by 1 base and J by 2 bases, and 15 bases separated the two germline ends. CDR1 is LNHDA and CDR2 is SQIVND in the germline V gene (reference sequence). CDR3 protein: CASSIGSGGPTYNEQFF. CDR3 nucleotides: TGTGCCAGTAGTATAGGTAGTGGCGGGCCTACCTACAATGAGCAGTTCTTC.

The chain is built from TRBV5-6 and TRBJ1-2; the D is unclear. Trimming took off 0 bases at V and 3 bases at J, with 15 bases between the two ends. CDR3 length equals 16 residues. Per the germline V gene, CDR1 is SGHDT and CDR2 is YYEEEE. The CDR3: CASSLAAVGIDYGYTF. The CDR3 DNA reads TGTGCCAGCAGCTTGGCTGCCGTCGGGATAGACTATGGCTACACCTTC.

The gene calls are TRBV6-5 and TRBJ1-2, with D uncertain. V was trimmed by 1 base and J by 4 bases, leaving 10 bases between them. The CDR3 covers 14 residues. CDR1 is MNHEY and CDR2 is SVGAGI in the germline V gene. CDR3 in DNA: TGTGCCAGCAGTTACTTGCGGGATGGCTATGGCTACACCTTC. This translates into CASSYLRDGYGYTF.

The chain links TRBV7-6 to TRBJ2-7; D tentatively fits TRBD1 or TRBD2 (5 bases each). Germline V gives CDR1 SGHVS, CDR2 FNYEAQ. The CDR3 sequence is 15 residues long. The germline V and J ends were trimmed by 2 bases and 3 bases, with 14 bases remaining between them. The CDR3 sequence is CASSLTVGPLYEQYF. The CDR3 DNA sequence: TGTGCCAGCAGCTTAACGGTGGGACCACTCTACGAGCAGTACTTC.

The chain has TRBV7-9 and TRBJ1-6, with a possible D match to TRBD1 (6 bases). Germline V CDR1 and CDR2: SEHNR, FQNEAQ (reference sequence). V was cut by 5 bases and J by 6 bases, with 14 bases left in between. There are 15 residues in the CDR3. CDR3 bases: TGTGCCAGCAGCGCCATGACAGGACCTAATTCACCCCTCCACTTT. It specifies CASSAMTGPNSPLHF.

The rearrangement links TRBV28 to TRBJ1-4, with D possibly matching TRBD1 (5 bases). Between the trimmed V and J ends, which lost 3 bases and 3 bases, there was a span of 17 bases. This CDR3 comprises 17 residues. Germline CDR1 MDHEN, CDR2 SYDVKM. CDR3 residues: CASSLLAPGRSNEKLFF. The CDR3 coding sequence is TGTGCCAGCAGTTTGCTGGCCCCGGGACGGTCTAATGAAAAACTGTTTTTT.

The J gene is TRBJ1-5, the V gene TRBV28, with a tentative D call TRBD1 (5 bases). Germline values: CDR1 MDHEN, CDR2 SYDVKM. The CDR3 sequence is 17 residues long. V shed 7 bases and J shed 5 bases, with 24 bases lying between them. For the CDR3, the DNA is TGTGCCAGCACCCCGTGGGGAACAGGAATTAGTGATCAGCCCCAGCATTTT. It translates to CASTPWGTGISDQPQHF.

This chain links TRBV7-8 with TRBJ1-1; 9 bases map to TRBD1. Trimming took 5 bases from V and 0 from J; bases not matched to a gene: 7. The CDR3 runs 16 residues. Germline V gives CDR1 SGHVS, CDR2 FQNEAQ. The CDR3 reads CASSQRTGAMNTEAFF. CDR3 in DNA: TGTGCCAGCAGCCAAAGGACAGGGGCCATGAACACTGAAGCTTTCTTT.

V gene TRBV3-1 (or the pseudogene TRBV3-2) combines with J gene TRBJ1-2, with no clear D. Per the germline V gene, CDR1 is LGHDT and CDR2 is YNNKEL (reference sequence). V dropped 0 bases and J dropped 4 bases, with 9 bases sitting between them. The CDR3 is made up of 14 amino acids. The CDR3 region has the DNA TGTGCCAGCAGCCAAGAAGGTCCGAGCTATGGCTACACCTTC. It specifies CASSQEGPSYGYTF.

DNA of the CDR3: TGTGCCAGCAGTGACCAACTTATGGGGGGCGAGGCTACTGAAGCTTTCTTT. It translates to CASSDQLMGGEATEAFF. J is TRBJ1-1 and V is TRBV6-4; possibly TRBD1 for D (6 bases). V lost 2 bases, J lost 5 bases, and 21 bases lay in between. This CDR3 has 17 amino acids. The germline gives CDR1 MRHNA, CDR2 SNTAGT.

The gene calls are TRBV9 and TRBJ1-4; 7 bases agree with TRBD1. The CDR3 extends over 15 amino acids. Germline-derived CDR1 and CDR2 are SGDLS and YYNGEE. V gave up 4 bases and J gave up 7 bases; unmatched junction bases: 10. The CDR3 reads CASSMDRSRSEKLFF. The CDR3 region has the DNA TGTGCCAGCAGCATGGACAGGTCGCGGTCTGAAAAACTGTTTTTT.

V usage is TRBV7-3 and J usage is TRBJ2-2, with TRBD1 matching over 8 bases. Looked up from germline, CDR1 is SGHTA and CDR2 is FQGTGA. The CDR3 has 17 residues. Trimming at V came to 5 bases and at J to 1 base, leaving 9 bases not matched to a gene. The CDR3 sequence is CASSPGGGALNTGELFF. The CDR3 region has the DNA TGTGCCAGCAGCCCAGGGGGCGGGGCTTTGAACACCGGGGAGCTGTTTTTT.